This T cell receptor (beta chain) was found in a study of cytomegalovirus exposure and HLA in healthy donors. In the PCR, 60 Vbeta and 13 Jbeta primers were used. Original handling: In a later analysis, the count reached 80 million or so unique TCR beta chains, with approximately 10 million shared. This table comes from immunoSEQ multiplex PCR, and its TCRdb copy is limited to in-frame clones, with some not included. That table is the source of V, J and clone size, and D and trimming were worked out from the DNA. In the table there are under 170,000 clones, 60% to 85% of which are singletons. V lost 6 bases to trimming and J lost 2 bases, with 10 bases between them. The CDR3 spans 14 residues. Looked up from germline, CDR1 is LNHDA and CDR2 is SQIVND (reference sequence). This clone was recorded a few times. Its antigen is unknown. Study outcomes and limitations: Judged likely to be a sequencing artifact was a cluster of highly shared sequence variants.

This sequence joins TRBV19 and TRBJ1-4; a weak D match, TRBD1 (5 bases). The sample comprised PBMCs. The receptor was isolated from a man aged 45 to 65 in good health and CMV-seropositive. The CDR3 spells CASRRGGTNEKLFF. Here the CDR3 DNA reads TGTGCCAGTAGGAGGGGAGGCACTAATGAAAAACTGTTTTTT.